The entry below gives a single T cell receptor beta chain sequence along with its context. The antigen is unknown. CDR3 size: 16 residues. CDR1 is MGHDK, CDR2 SYGVNS, per germline. With V trimmed by 1 base and J by 4 bases, 6 bases remained unmatched. This sample is part of a study of cytomegalovirus exposure and HLA in healthy donors. General study findings and limits: Reported results showed that the classifier diagnosed cytomegalovirus status with high specificity and sensitivity.

The assay was immunoSEQ multiplex PCR, and TCRdb's table has in-frame clones only and misses some. This sample has 200,000 or so clones, with roughly 84% found just once. This TCR was recovered from a man aged 18 to 29 in good health and CMV-seropositive. Input material: PBMCs. The V and J genes are TRBV25-1 and TRBJ2-7; 11 bases are shared with TRBD2. The CDR3 region is CASSESTSGSWYEQYF. In nucleotides, the CDR3 is TGTGCCAGCAGTGAATCTACTAGCGGGAGTTGGTACGAGCAGTACTTC.